Below, 25 T cell receptor beta chains from the same sample are listed, as sequenced in a study of control samples from healthy donors and cancer patients. This table comes from immunoSEQ multiplex PCR, and its TCRdb copy is limited to in-frame clones, with some not included. The sample consists of around 140,000 clones, roughly 89% of them appearing once. Specimen: PBMCs. The receptors were gathered from a man in his fifties or sixties with head and neck cancer.

The rearrangement joins TRBV6-5 to TRBJ1-1; no clear D. This CDR3 has 14 residues. V was clipped by 0 bases and J by 1 base, with 6 bases between them. Germline CDR1 and CDR2: MNHEY and SVGAGI. This chain's CDR3 is CASSYSMGNTEAFF. CDR3 in DNA: TGTGCCAGCAGTTACTCGATGGGGAACACTGAAGCTTTCTTT.

The rearrangement uses TRBV18 and TRBJ1-1; tentative D call: TRBD1 (5 bases). CDR1 and CDR2 from the germline V gene are KGHSH and LQKENI. V shed 3 bases and J shed 0 bases, with 11 bases lying between them. This CDR3 region has 15 residues. In DNA, the CDR3 is TGTGCCAGCTCACCTGCCGGGGGGATGAACACTGAAGCTTTCTTT. Protein sequence: CASSPAGGMNTEAFF.

The chain recombines TRBV29-1 with TRBJ2-7; D gene unclear. Trimming shortened V by 8 bases and J by 2 bases, and 13 bases separated the two germline ends. The CDR3 has 12 residues. Per the germline V gene, CDR1 is SQVTM and CDR2 is ANQGSEA. CDR3 protein: CSFTVVPYEQYF. The DNA of the CDR3 is TGCAGCTTCACGGTGGTCCCCTACGAGCAGTACTTC.

Points on this clone: The junction departs from germline at one end; a sequencing error may be responsible. V usage is TRBV7-3 and J usage is TRBJ1-2, with D perhaps matching TRBD1 (5 bases). This CDR3 has 15 residues. CDR1 and CDR2 (germline): SGHTA, FQGTGA. CDR3 region: CAGSLQGTATYGYTF. The CDR3 nucleotides are TGTGCCGGCAGCCTGCAAGGGACGGCTACCTATGGCTACACCTTC.

V gene TRBV5-8 combines with J gene TRBJ2-1; D possibly corresponds to TRBD1 (6 bases). V dropped 0 bases and J dropped 0 bases, with 10 bases sitting between them. The CDR3 is 16 residues long. Germline lookup yields CDR1 SGHTS and CDR2 YDEGEE. Here the CDR3 reads CASSLGTGSSYNEQFF. CDR3 in DNA: TGTGCCAGCAGCTTGGGAACAGGGAGCTCCTACAATGAGCAGTTCTTC.

The chain links TRBV12-3 or TRBV12-4 to TRBJ2-7; 7 nucleotides agree with TRBD1. With 6 bases clipped from V and 5 bases from J, the junction kept 7 bases outside the gene matches. The CDR3 is made up of 13 amino acids. The CDR3, as DNA: TGTGCCAGCAGAGTAGACAGGGCGGACGAGCAGTACTTC. It is translated as CASRVDRADEQYF.

The rearrangement joins TRBV12-3 or TRBV12-4 to TRBJ1-1, with a weak D call TRBD1 (5 bases). With 2 bases removed from V and 7 bases from J, the gap between germline ends came to 11 bases. CDR3 length: 13 amino acids. CDR3 in amino acids: CASSLIGAVEAFF. The DNA for the CDR3 is TGTGCCAGCAGTTTAATAGGGGCAGTTGAAGCTTTCTTT.

The chain uses TRBV25-1 and TRBJ1-1; D is possibly TRBD1 (5 bases). Trimming pared 2 bases from V and 0 bases from J, leaving 13 bases between. The CDR3 contains 16 residues. Germline V gene lookup returns CDR1 MGHDK and CDR2 SYGVNS. Here the CDR3 DNA reads TGTGCCAGCAGTGAAGGTGAGGGGCTTATGAACACTGAAGCTTTCTTT. The encoded protein is CASSEGEGLMNTEAFF.

This clone was detected only once. V gene TRBV3-1 (or the pseudogene TRBV3-2) combines with J gene TRBJ1-3; D remains ambiguous. The length of the CDR3 is 14 residues. Germline V lookup: CDR1 LGHDT, CDR2 YNNKEL (reference sequence). Trimming removed 0 bases from V and 4 bases from J, with 7 bases in between. CDR3 in DNA: TGTGCCAGCAGCCAAGATCCAGGAGGAAACACCATATATTTT. This gives the protein CASSQDPGGNTIYF.

The V and J genes are TRBV20-1 and TRBJ2-7; 15 bases match TRBD2. CDR3 length: 20 residues. With V trimmed by 3 bases and J by 4 bases, 19 bases remained unmatched. CDR1 and CDR2 (germline): DFQATT, SNEGSKA (reference sequence). The CDR3 sequence: CSASPGLAGGGEYRWYEQYF. In DNA, the CDR3 is TGCAGTGCTAGTCCGGGACTAGCGGGGGGAGGGGAATATCGGTGGTACGAGCAGTACTTC.

Here the CDR3 DNA reads TGTGCCAGCAGCTTACCATCACTAGCGGGTGAAACCGGGGAGCTGTTTTTT. Protein product: CASSLPSLAGETGELFF. The chain links TRBV5-4 to TRBJ2-2; 9 bases agree with TRBD2. V dropped 2 bases and J dropped 5; count of bases not matched to a gene: 10. Germline-derived CDR1 and CDR2 are SGHNT and YYREEE (reference sequence). CDR3 length: 17 residues. Filled out from reference TRBV5-4 and TRBJ2-2, the complete variable domain reads ETGVTQSPTHLIKTRGQQVTLRCSSQSGHNTVSWYQQALGQGPQFIFQYYREEENGRGNFPPRFSGLQFPNYSSELNVNALELDDSALYLCASSLPSLAGETGELFFGEGSRLTVL.

The chain recombines TRBV10-3 with TRBJ2-7, with a possible D match to TRBD1 (6 bases). The CDR3 is 16 amino acids. Germline values: CDR1 ENHRY, CDR2 SYGVKD. V gave up 3 bases and J gave up 0 bases, with 15 bases separating them. CDR3 bases: TGTGCCATCAGTGACAGGGGCAAACCCAGCTCCTACGAGCAGTACTTC. Its protein is CAISDRGKPSSYEQYF.

The gene calls are TRBV5-1 and TRBJ2-7, with D unclear. Trimming removed 4 bases from V and 2 bases from J, with 13 bases in between. CDR1 is SGHRS, CDR2 YFSETQ, per germline. There are 14 residues in the CDR3. In DNA, the CDR3 is TGCGCCAGCAGCCTAGGCCTCGAGGCCTACGAGCAGTACTTC. Translated: CASSLGLEAYEQYF.

The chain is built from TRBV5-5 and TRBJ1-2; D remains unclear. Trimming removed 0 bases from V and 0 bases from J, with 9 bases in between. Germline V gene lookup returns CDR1 SGHKS and CDR2 YYEKEE (reference sequence). The CDR3 consists of 15 residues. CDR3 in DNA: TGTGCCAGCAGCTTGGTGCCCGCCACTAACTATGGCTACACCTTC. Amino acid sequence: CASSLVPATNYGYTF.

The V gene is TRBV6-2 or TRBV6-3, the J gene TRBJ2-1, with D tentatively TRBD1 (5 bases). The CDR3 spans 14 residues. V lost 0 bases and J 9 bases, leaving 12 bases between the germline ends. In germline, CDR1 is MNHEY, CDR2 SVGEGT. CDR3 residues: CASSYSGVRGEQFF. The CDR3 bases are TGTGCCAGCAGTTACTCAGGGGTTCGTGGTGAGCAGTTCTTC.

The gene calls are TRBV29-1 and TRBJ2-7; 9 nucleotides line up with TRBD2. Germline V gene data show CDR1 as SQVTM and CDR2 as ANQGSEA. This CDR3 has 12 residues. The J segment lost 5 bases and the V segment lost 4 bases, leaving 3 bases of the junction unmatched. CDR3 in amino acids: CSVAGGRDEQYF. The CDR3 DNA is TGCAGCGTTGCGGGCGGGAGGGACGAGCAGTACTTC.

The chain employs TRBV5-5 and TRBJ1-4; 8 nucleotides line up with TRBD1. V lost 0 bases, J lost 1 base, and 2 bases stayed unmatched. The CDR3 contains 16 residues. Germline values: CDR1 SGHKS, CDR2 YYEKEE (reference sequence). CDR3 bases: TGTGCCAGCAGCTTGGCAGGGGGCATAACTAATGAAAAACTGTTTTTT. It codes for CASSLAGGITNEKLFF.

The V gene is TRBV2, the J gene TRBJ1-5, with D unresolved. This CDR3 contains 13 residues. Germline V gene lookup returns CDR1 SNHLY and CDR2 FYNNEI. Trimming left V 6 bases short and J 7 bases short, with 13 bases between. CDR3 sequence: CASRNPPTQPQHF. The CDR3 DNA follows: TGTGCCAGCAGGAACCCGCCGACGCAGCCCCAGCATTTT.

The chain carries TRBV19 and TRBJ2-3, with D possibly TRBD2 on 6 matching bases. Trimming pared 3 bases from V and 5 bases from J, leaving 18 bases between. The CDR3 totals 16 residues. Germline CDR1 and CDR2: LNHDA and SQIVND (reference sequence). For the CDR3, the DNA is TGTGCCAGTAGTATTTATGCTAGCGTAGAACAAGATACGCAGTATTTT. Its translation is CASSIYASVEQDTQYF.

The V gene is TRBV10-3, the J gene TRBJ1-1; D gene uncertain. Germline loops: CDR1 ENHRY, CDR2 SYGVKD. V gave up 4 bases and J gave up 7 bases, with 16 bases separating them. The CDR3 contains 14 residues. Written as DNA, the CDR3 is TGTGCCATCAGTGGGGGAGTAGCTGATGTTGAAGCTTTCTTT. It yields the protein CAISGGVADVEAFF.

The gene calls are TRBV11-1 and TRBJ2-7, with a possible D match to TRBD1 (5 bases). This CDR3 is 14 amino acids long. Trimming pared 1 base from V and 1 base from J, leaving 8 bases between. The germline V gene encodes CDR1 SGHAT and CDR2 FQDESV (reference sequence). This chain's CDR3 is CASSLGTGSYEQYF. The DNA for the CDR3 is TGTGCCAGCAGCTTAGGAACAGGATCCTACGAGCAGTACTTC.

The chain recombines TRBV5-8 with TRBJ1-1; D not resolved. CDR1 SGHTS and CDR2 YDEGEE come from the germline V gene. The CDR3 contains 13 residues. The germline V and J ends were trimmed by 3 bases and 11 bases, with 17 bases remaining between them. The CDR3 sequence is CASSSPTVTRAFF. The CDR3, as DNA: TGTGCCAGCAGCTCGCCGACTGTGACGAGGGCTTTCTTT.

This chain links TRBV4-1 with TRBJ1-2, with 9 bases matching TRBD1. This CDR3 region has 17 residues. In germline, CDR1 is MGHRA, CDR2 YSYEKL. The V gene end was trimmed by 3 bases and the J gene end by 1 base; junction bases not matched to a gene: 9. DNA for the CDR3: TGCGCCAGCAGCCACCCACAGGGGGCACAGGGTAACTATGGCTACACCTTC. Its translation: CASSHPQGAQGNYGYTF.

The count of this clone is one. The J gene is TRBJ2-1, the V gene TRBV13, with no clear D. Germline V gene sequence: CDR1 PRHDT, CDR2 FYEKMQ (reference sequence). The V and J ends lost 5 bases and 6 bases respectively, with 11 bases between them. The CDR3 totals 13 residues. Here the CDR3 reads CASSDDPVNEQFF. The CDR3 DNA reads TGTGCCAGCAGCGACGATCCCGTCAATGAGCAGTTCTTC.

This clone was counted only a few times. The chain recombines TRBV7-6 with TRBJ2-3; weak D call: TRBD2 (6 bases). The CDR3 consists of 15 residues. V lost 6 bases and J 5 bases, leaving 18 bases between the germline ends. Looked up from germline, CDR1 is SGHVS and CDR2 is FNYEAQ. CDR3 loop: CASSPLPDGGDTQYF. Written as DNA, the CDR3 is TGTGCCAGCAGTCCACTACCGGACGGGGGAGATACGCAGTATTTT.